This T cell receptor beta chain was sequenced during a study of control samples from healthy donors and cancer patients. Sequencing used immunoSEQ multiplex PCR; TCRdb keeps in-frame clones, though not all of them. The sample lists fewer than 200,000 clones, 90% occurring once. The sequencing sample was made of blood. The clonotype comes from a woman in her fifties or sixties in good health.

The chain's CDR3 is CASSQDGELFF. The CDR3 DNA sequence: TGCGCCAGCAGCCAAGACGGGGAGCTGTTTTTT. This chain joins TRBV4-1 and TRBJ2-2; D is unclear. V gave up 0 bases and J gave up 7 bases, with 0 bases separating them. Germline CDR1 and CDR2: MGHRA and YSYEKL. The CDR3 is made up of 11 amino acids.